The clone carrying this T cell receptor (beta chain) was observed a single time. Its antigen is still unknown. CD8+CD57+ cell expansion had been shown by flow cytometry in patients chosen for sequencing. Patients had not yet gotten any therapy when their blood was taken for sampling. Trimming took 5 bases from V and 5 from J, leaving 15 bases between them. Germline CDR1 SQVTM, CDR2 ANQGSEA. The length of the CDR3 is 14 residues. Using genomic DNA as the template, TCR beta VDJ and CDR3 profiling was carried out. TCRdb re-derived calls from the reads in MiXCR, one entry per CDR3 protein. In the table there are roughly 200,000 distinct CDR3 sequences, 65% of which are singletons. This sample is part of a study of CD8+CD57+ T cells in acquired aplastic anemia. Study in general: DNA per sorted CD4+ or CD8+ sample ranged about 0.17 to 30 ug, averaging roughly 3.2 ug.

Findings and limits, study-wide: It was found that 25 to 35 CD8+ CDR3 sequences were shared between patients and controls. Patients were compared with controls for CD8+ Simpson's diversity, and no significant difference emerged.

The gene calls are TRBV29-1 and TRBJ1-4; weak D call: TRBD1 (5 bases). Sequencing was carried out using sorted CD4+, CD8+, or CD8+CD57+ T cells (not recorded which) from PBMCs. The sequence was collected from a human donor with aplastic anemia. The CDR3 region has the DNA TGCAGCGTTCGCGGTATGGGGGGGAATGAAAAACTGTTTTTT. It codes for CSVRGMGGNEKLFF.